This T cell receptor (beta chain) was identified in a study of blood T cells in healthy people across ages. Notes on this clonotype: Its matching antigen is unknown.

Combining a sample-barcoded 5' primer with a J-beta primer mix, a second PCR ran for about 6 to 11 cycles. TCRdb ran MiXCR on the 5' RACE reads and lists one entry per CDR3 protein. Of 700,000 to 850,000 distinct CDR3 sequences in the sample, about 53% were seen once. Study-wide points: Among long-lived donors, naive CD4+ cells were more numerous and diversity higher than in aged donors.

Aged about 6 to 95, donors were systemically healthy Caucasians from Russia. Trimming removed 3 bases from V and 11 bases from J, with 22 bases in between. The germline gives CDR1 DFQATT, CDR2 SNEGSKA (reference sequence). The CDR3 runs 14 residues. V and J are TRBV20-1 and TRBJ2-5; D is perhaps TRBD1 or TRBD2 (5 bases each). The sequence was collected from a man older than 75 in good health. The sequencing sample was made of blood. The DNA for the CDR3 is TGCAGTGCTAGCGGGACCCCAGTGATAAGGGAGCAGTACTTC. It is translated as CSASGTPVIREQYF.